These 25 T cell receptor beta chains came from one sample sequenced in a study of blood T cell repertoires in COVID-19. Repertoires were generated with immunoSEQ multiplex PCR, while TCRdb's copy carries only in-frame clones and drops some. The sample comprises more than 65,000 clones, 84% of which are singletons, and over 9.5% rests with the top ten. The specimen sequenced was peripheral blood. These receptors were collected from a human donor in a cohort sampled during active COVID-19.

This chain joins TRBV14 and TRBJ1-1; D is possibly TRBD1 (5 bases). Trimming stripped 1 base from V and 4 bases from J, with 22 bases between. Germline assignment: CDR1 SGHDN and CDR2 FVKESK. This CDR3 has 18 amino acids. CDR3 bases: TGTGCCAGCAGCCAAGGAGCGGGGGGAGTAAGGGAAAGCACTGAAGCTTTCTTT. Its protein product is CASSQGAGGVRESTEAFF.

The chain is built from TRBV3-1 (or the pseudogene TRBV3-2) and TRBJ2-1; 14 bases are a match to TRBD2. The CDR3 runs to 14 residues. V shed 6 bases and J 9 bases; nucleotides not matched to a gene: 4. Germline V gives CDR1 LGHDT, CDR2 YNNKEL (reference sequence). For the CDR3, the DNA is TGTGCCAGCAGTTACGGACTAGCGGGGGGTGAGCAGTTCTTC. Translating it yields CASSYGLAGGEQFF.

V and J are TRBV7-2 and TRBJ2-1, with D hard to call. CDR1 is SGHTA and CDR2 is FQGNSA in the germline V gene. V was cut by 2 bases and J by 4 bases, with 9 bases left in between. This CDR3 contains 14 residues. CDR3 bases: TGTGCCAGCAGCTTAATCGACGGGTACAATGAGCAGTTCTTC. Amino acid sequence: CASSLIDGYNEQFF.

V is TRBV6-1 and J is TRBJ1-1, with 8 bases lining up with TRBD1. V was clipped by 1 base and J by 10 bases; unmatched bases: 5. Germline V gene data show CDR1 as MNHNS and CDR2 as SASEGT. This CDR3 spans 13 amino acids. CDR3 sequence: CASSEVQGGSAFF. The CDR3 coding sequence is TGTGCCAGCAGTGAAGTACAGGGGGGCTCAGCTTTCTTT.

The chain couples TRBV4-1 to TRBJ2-3, with TRBD2 identical over 11 bases. CDR3 length: 16 residues. V lost 0 bases to trimming and J lost 8 bases; unmatched junction nucleotides: 7. Per the germline V gene, CDR1 is MGHRA and CDR2 is YSYEKL. CDR3 loop: CASSQEGSGGAGTQYF. Here the CDR3 DNA reads TGCGCCAGCAGCCAAGAGGGTAGCGGGGGGGCTGGTACGCAGTATTTT.

V and J are TRBV18 and TRBJ2-2; perhaps TRBD1 as D (7 bases). V dropped 4 bases and J dropped 5 bases, with 11 bases sitting between them. This CDR3 region has 14 residues. Germline V gene data show CDR1 as KGHSH and CDR2 as LQKENI. The CDR3 DNA sequence: TGTGCCAGCTCACTCTCAGGGGGGACCGGGGAGCTGTTTTTT. Its protein is CASSLSGGTGELFF.

V and J are TRBV4-1 and TRBJ2-1, with TRBD1 matching 7 bases. V lost 1 base and J lost 7; bases outside the gene matches: 7. The CDR3 extends over 15 amino acids. Germline assignment: CDR1 MGHRA and CDR2 YSYEKL. The CDR3 DNA reads TGCGCCAGCAGCCAAGCTGGCGCAGGGGGAAATGAGCAGTTCTTC. This sequence encodes CASSQAGAGGNEQFF.

This rearrangement joins TRBV20-1 to TRBJ1-1; D call uncertain. The CDR3 has 11 residues. The ends were cut back, 1 base at V and 11 bases at J, with 11 bases in the middle. Germline assignment: CDR1 DFQATT and CDR2 SNEGSKA (reference sequence). The CDR3 DNA sequence: TGCAGTGCTAGAGTCGAGAAGAAGGCTTTCTTT. Translated, it gives CSARVEKKAFF.

The chain uses TRBV5-1 and TRBJ2-7; a possible D gene is TRBD1 (6 bases). CDR1 is SGHRS and CDR2 is YFSETQ in the germline V gene. This CDR3 has 15 amino acids. Trimming cost V 2 bases and J 4 bases, with 16 bases left between them. The CDR3 DNA follows: TGCGCCAGCAGCTTAAGCTCTGGGGGCAGGTACGAGCAGTACTTC. Translating it yields CASSLSSGGRYEQYF.

CDR3: CASSSTGRNTEAFF. The CDR3 region has the DNA TGTGCCAGCAGCTCGACGGGTCGGAACACTGAAGCTTTCTTT. The chain employs TRBV27 and TRBJ1-1, with D unclear. Germline-derived CDR1 and CDR2 are MNHEY and SMNVEV (reference sequence). Trimming took off 6 bases at V and 1 base at J, with 12 bases between the two ends. The CDR3 is 14 residues long.

This clone was seen a single time. The chain employs TRBV3-1 (or the pseudogene TRBV3-2) and TRBJ2-7, with D maybe TRBD1 (5 bases). The CDR3 contains 15 residues. The germline gives CDR1 LGHDT, CDR2 YNNKEL (reference sequence). The V end lost 0 bases, the J end lost 4 bases, and 13 bases lay between the germline ends. The CDR3 coding sequence is TGTGCCAGCAGCCAAGATTCTGGCAGGGTGTACGAGCAGTACTTC. It encodes CASSQDSGRVYEQYF.

The chain uses TRBV7-2 and TRBJ2-7, with 8 bases fitting TRBD1. The CDR3 has 15 amino acids. The V and J ends lost 2 bases and 2 bases, in that order; junction bases with no gene match: 5. Germline V gives CDR1 SGHTA, CDR2 FQGNSA. CDR3 protein: CASSLSAGGAYEQYF. The DNA of the CDR3 is TGTGCCAGCAGCTTAAGTGCAGGGGGCGCCTACGAGCAGTACTTC.

This clone was counted a single time. This sequence joins TRBV6-5 and TRBJ1-1; perhaps TRBD1 as D (5 bases). Germline-derived CDR1 and CDR2 are MNHEY and SVGAGI. V lost 5 bases to trimming and J lost 5 bases, with 12 bases between them. This CDR3 is built from 13 residues. The CDR3 DNA sequence: TGTGCCAGCAGTAGAGGCGGGGGGACTGAAGCTTTCTTT. It is translated as CASSRGGGTEAFF.

The chain couples TRBV6-5 to TRBJ2-7; no clear D. The germline gives CDR1 MNHEY, CDR2 SVGAGI. Trimming stripped 0 bases from V and 5 bases from J, with 14 bases between. The CDR3 is made up of 15 amino acids. The CDR3 DNA reads TGTGCCAGCAGTTACTCGTCTACCGCGGCCCACGAGCAGTACTTC. It yields the protein CASSYSSTAAHEQYF.

The rearrangement links TRBV19 to TRBJ2-6; a weak D match, TRBD1 (5 bases). The CDR3 is 14 amino acids. Trimming stripped 9 bases from V and 0 bases from J, with 9 bases between. CDR1 is LNHDA and CDR2 is SQIVND in the germline V gene (reference sequence). CDR3 sequence: CASRQNSGANVLTF. The CDR3 bases are TGTGCCAGCAGACAGAACTCTGGGGCCAACGTCCTGACTTTC.

The rearrangement uses TRBV24-1 and TRBJ2-3; a weak D match, TRBD2 (6 bases). The CDR3 spans 15 residues. Germline V CDR1 and CDR2: KGHDR, SFDVKD. Deletions cut 1 base from V and 1 base from J, with 8 bases between. The CDR3 nucleotides are TGTGCCACCAGTGATTTAGCGGGCCGCACAGATACGCAGTATTTT. It encodes CATSDLAGRTDTQYF.

V is TRBV4-1 and J is TRBJ1-6; the D is unclear. The germline gives CDR1 MGHRA, CDR2 YSYEKL. The CDR3 has 13 residues. V was pared by 2 bases and J by 7 bases, with 6 bases between. The CDR3 region is CASSQHENSPLHF. The CDR3 region has the DNA TGCGCCAGCAGCCAACATGAGAATTCACCCCTCCACTTT.

This clone was seen once. The rearrangement joins TRBV19 to TRBJ2-5; 8 nucleotides line up with TRBD2. V lost 10 bases and J lost 5; bases outside the gene matches: 15. Germline CDR1 reads LNHDA; CDR2 reads SQIVND (reference sequence). This CDR3 is built from 15 residues. CDR3 amino acids: CATQDRSSGRETQYF. The DNA for the CDR3 is TGTGCCACCCAAGACCGGTCTAGCGGGCGGGAGACCCAGTACTTC.

Only a few counts were recorded for this clone. The genes are TRBV5-1 and TRBJ2-7; 10 positions agree with TRBD2. This CDR3 is built from 14 residues. From germline, CDR1 is SGHRS and CDR2 YFSETQ. With 7 bases clipped from V and 2 bases from J, the junction kept 6 bases outside the gene matches. The DNA of the CDR3 is TGCGCCAGCGCTGAGACTAGCGGGCCCTACGAGCAGTACTTC. Encoded protein: CASAETSGPYEQYF.

The rearrangement joins TRBV6-5 to TRBJ1-5, with D possibly being TRBD1 (5 bases). CDR1 is MNHEY and CDR2 is SVGAGI in the germline V gene. The V gene lost 7 bases and the J gene lost 0 bases, with 10 bases spanning the gap. CDR3 length: 14 amino acids. The CDR3 is CASNRQFSNQPQHF. CDR3 coding DNA: TGTGCCAGCAATAGACAGTTTAGCAATCAGCCCCAGCATTTT.

The chain is built from TRBV19 and TRBJ1-2; TRBD1 agrees at 7 bases. V lost 7 bases and J lost 8; bases outside the gene matches: 10. CDR1 and CDR2 from the germline V gene are LNHDA and SQIVND (reference sequence). This CDR3 is built from 13 residues. The CDR3 spells CASKRGPLFGYTF. CDR3 coding DNA: TGTGCCAGTAAGAGGGGGCCACTATTCGGCTACACCTTC.

V is TRBV19 and J is TRBJ2-5, with a possible D match to TRBD2 (6 bases). V was cut by 3 bases and J by 0 bases, with 14 bases left in between. Germline V lookup: CDR1 LNHDA, CDR2 SQIVND (reference sequence). This CDR3 is 16 amino acids long. The CDR3 region is CASSIVSGRYQETQYF. DNA for the CDR3: TGTGCCAGTAGTATCGTGTCGGGGAGGTACCAAGAGACCCAGTACTTC.

V usage is TRBV4-1 and J usage is TRBJ2-1; TRBD2 matches at 11 bases. The V gene's germline CDR1 is MGHRA and CDR2 YSYEKL. V shed 3 bases and J 7 bases; nucleotides not matched to a gene: 8. The CDR3 consists of 16 residues. Here the CDR3 DNA reads TGCGCCAGCAGCCACGGTATTAGCGGGGGGGAGAATGAGCAGTTCTTC. It codes for CASSHGISGGENEQFF.

V gene TRBV5-1 combines with J gene TRBJ2-1; 9 bases map to TRBD2. Trimming at V came to 4 bases and at J to 8 bases, leaving 10 bases not matched to a gene. Germline-derived CDR1 and CDR2 are SGHRS and YFSETQ. The CDR3 spans 15 residues. The CDR3 reads CASSRGRGGADEQFF. CDR3 in DNA: TGCGCCAGCAGCCGCGGACGCGGGGGGGCCGATGAGCAGTTCTTC.

This chain joins TRBV5-4 and TRBJ2-3; maybe TRBD2 (6 bases). V was shortened by 2 bases and J by 3 bases, with 16 bases between the two germline ends. Germline CDR1 is SGHNT and CDR2 is YYREEE (reference sequence). There are 16 residues in the CDR3. This CDR3 reads CASSLVTRRDTDTQYF. DNA of the CDR3: TGTGCCAGCAGCTTAGTGACAAGGCGGGATACAGATACGCAGTATTTT.